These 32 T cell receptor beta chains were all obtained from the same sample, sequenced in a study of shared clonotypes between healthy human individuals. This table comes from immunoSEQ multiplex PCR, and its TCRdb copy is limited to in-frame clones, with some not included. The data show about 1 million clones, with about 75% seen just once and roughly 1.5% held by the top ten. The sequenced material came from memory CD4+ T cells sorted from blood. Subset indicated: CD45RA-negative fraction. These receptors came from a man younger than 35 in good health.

CDR3 amino acids: CAISLGLAGGVGTGELFF. In DNA, the CDR3 is TGTGCCATCAGCCTGGGACTAGCGGGGGGTGTCGGCACCGGGGAGCTGTTTTTT. The gene calls are TRBV10-3 and TRBJ2-2, with 15 bases aligning to TRBD2. From germline, CDR1 is ENHRY and CDR2 SYGVKD. With 6 bases clipped from V and 4 bases from J, the junction kept 9 bases outside the gene matches. CDR3 size: 18 residues.

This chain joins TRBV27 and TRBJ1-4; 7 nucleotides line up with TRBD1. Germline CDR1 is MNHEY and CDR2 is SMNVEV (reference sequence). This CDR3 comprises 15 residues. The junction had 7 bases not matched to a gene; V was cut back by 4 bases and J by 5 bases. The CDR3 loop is CASSSSGGRNEKLFF. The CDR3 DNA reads TGTGCCAGCAGTTCGTCAGGGGGAAGGAATGAAAAACTGTTTTTT.

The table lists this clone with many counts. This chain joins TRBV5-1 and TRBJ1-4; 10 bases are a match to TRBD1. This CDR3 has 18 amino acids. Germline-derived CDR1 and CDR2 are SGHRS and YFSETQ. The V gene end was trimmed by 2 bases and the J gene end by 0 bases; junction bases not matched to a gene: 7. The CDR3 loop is CASSLRQGASATNEKLFF. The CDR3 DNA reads TGCGCCAGCAGCTTAAGACAGGGGGCCTCTGCAACTAATGAAAAACTGTTTTTT.

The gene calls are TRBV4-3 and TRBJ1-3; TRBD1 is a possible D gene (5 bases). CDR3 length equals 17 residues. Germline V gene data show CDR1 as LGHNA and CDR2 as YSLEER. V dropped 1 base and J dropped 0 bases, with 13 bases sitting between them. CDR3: CASSQAISGLSGNTIYF. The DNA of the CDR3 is TGCGCCAGCAGCCAAGCAATCTCAGGGCTCTCTGGAAACACCATATATTTT.

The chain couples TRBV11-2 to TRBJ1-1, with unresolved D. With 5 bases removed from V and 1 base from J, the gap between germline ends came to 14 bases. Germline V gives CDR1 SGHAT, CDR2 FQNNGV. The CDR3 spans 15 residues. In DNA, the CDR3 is TGTGCCAGCAGCCAAGTAGGGCAGGCGAACACTGAAGCTTTCTTT. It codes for CASSQVGQANTEAFF.

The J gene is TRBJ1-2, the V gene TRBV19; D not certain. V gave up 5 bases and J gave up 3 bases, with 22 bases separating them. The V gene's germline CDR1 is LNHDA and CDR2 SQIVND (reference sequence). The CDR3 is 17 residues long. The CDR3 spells CASSPRHRLTGDYGYTF. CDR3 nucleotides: TGTGCCAGTAGTCCCCGACACCGCCTCACGGGTGACTATGGCTACACCTTC.

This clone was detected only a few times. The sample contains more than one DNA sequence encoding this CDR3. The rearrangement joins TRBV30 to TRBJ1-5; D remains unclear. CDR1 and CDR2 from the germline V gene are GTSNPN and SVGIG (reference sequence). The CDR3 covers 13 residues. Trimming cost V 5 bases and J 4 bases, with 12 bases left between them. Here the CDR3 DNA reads TGTGCCTGGGGGAGGAGTTCTAATCAGCCCCAGCATTTT. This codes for CAWGRSSNQPQHF.

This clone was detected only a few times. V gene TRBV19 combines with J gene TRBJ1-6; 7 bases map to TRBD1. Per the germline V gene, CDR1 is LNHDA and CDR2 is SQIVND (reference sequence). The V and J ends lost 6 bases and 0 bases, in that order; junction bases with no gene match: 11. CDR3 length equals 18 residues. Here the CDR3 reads CASSGDRQKSSYNSPLHF. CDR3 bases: TGTGCCAGTAGCGGGGACAGACAGAAAAGCTCCTATAATTCACCCCTCCACTTT. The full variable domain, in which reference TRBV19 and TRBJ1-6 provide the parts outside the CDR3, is DGGITQSPKYLFRKEGQNVTLSCEQNLNHDAMYWYRQDPGQGLRLIYYSQIVNDFQKGDIAEGYSVSREKKESFPLTVTSAQKNPTAFYLCASSGDRQKSSYNSPLHFGNGTRLTVT.

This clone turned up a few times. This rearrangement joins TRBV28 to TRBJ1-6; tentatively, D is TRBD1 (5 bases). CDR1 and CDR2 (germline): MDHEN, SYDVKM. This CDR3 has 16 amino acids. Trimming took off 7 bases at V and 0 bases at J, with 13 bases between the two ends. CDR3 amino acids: CASTQGGFSYNSPLHF. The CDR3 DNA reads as TGTGCCAGCACCCAGGGAGGGTTCTCCTATAATTCACCCCTCCACTTT.

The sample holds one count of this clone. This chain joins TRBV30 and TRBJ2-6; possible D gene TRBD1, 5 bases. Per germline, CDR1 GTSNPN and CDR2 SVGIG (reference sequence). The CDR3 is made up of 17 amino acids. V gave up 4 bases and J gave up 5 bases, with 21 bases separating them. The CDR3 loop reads CAWTPAWQGIWANVLTF. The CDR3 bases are TGTGCCTGGACTCCCGCTTGGCAGGGAATCTGGGCCAACGTCCTGACTTTC.

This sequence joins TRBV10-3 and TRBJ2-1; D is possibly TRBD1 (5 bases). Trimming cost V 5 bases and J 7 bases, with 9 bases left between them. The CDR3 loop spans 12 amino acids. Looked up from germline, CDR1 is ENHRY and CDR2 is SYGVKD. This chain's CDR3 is CAISQTENEQFF. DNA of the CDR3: TGTGCCATCAGTCAGACAGAAAATGAGCAGTTCTTC.

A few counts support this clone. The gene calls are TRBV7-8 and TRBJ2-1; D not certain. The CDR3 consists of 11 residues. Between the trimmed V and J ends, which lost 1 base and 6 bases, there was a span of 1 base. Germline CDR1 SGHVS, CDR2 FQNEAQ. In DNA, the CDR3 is TGTGCCAGCAGCTTAGTCAATGAGCAGTTCTTC. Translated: CASSLVNEQFF.

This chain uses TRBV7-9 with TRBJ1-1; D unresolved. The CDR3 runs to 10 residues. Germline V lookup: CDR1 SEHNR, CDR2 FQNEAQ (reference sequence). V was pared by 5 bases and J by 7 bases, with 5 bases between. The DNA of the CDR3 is TGTGCCAGCAGCCATTATGAAGCTTTCTTT. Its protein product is CASSHYEAFF.

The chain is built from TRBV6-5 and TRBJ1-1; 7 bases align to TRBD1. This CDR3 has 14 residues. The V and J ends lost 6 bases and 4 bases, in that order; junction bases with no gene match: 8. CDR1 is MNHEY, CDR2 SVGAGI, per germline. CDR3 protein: CASRRDSTSTEAFF. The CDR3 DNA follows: TGTGCCAGCAGGAGGGACAGTACTAGCACTGAAGCTTTCTTT.

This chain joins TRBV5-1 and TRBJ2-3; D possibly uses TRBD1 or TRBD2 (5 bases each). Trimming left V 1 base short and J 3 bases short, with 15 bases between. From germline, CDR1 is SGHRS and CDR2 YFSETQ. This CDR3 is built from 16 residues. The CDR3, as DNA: TGCGCCAGCAGCTTGCGACCGGGACGAGGGACAGATACGCAGTATTTT. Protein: CASSLRPGRGTDTQYF.

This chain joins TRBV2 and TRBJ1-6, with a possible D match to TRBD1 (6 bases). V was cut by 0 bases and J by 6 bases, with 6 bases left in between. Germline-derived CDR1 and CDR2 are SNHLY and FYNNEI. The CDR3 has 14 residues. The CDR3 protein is CASSEARGNSPLHF. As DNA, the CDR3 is TGTGCCAGCAGTGAAGCCAGGGGTAATTCACCCCTCCACTTT.

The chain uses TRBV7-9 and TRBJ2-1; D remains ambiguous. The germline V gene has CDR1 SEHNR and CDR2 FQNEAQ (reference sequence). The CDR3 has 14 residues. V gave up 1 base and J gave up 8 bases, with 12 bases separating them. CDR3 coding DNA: TGTGCCAGCAGCTTAGTTGCGTCGTCATATGAGCAGTTCTTC. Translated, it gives CASSLVASSYEQFF.

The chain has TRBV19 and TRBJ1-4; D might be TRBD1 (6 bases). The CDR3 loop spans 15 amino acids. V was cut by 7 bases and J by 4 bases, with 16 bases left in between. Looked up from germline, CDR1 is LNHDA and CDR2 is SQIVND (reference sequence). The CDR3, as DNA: TGTGCCAGTAACCCACAGGGAGGTTTTAATGAAAAACTGTTTTTT. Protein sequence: CASNPQGGFNEKLFF.

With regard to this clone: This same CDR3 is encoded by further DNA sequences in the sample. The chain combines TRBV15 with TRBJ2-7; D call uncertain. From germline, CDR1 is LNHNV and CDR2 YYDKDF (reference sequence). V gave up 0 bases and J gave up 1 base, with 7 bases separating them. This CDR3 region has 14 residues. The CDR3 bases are TGTGCCACCAGCAGAGACCCCGGTTCCTACGAGCAGTACTTC. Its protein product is CATSRDPGSYEQYF.

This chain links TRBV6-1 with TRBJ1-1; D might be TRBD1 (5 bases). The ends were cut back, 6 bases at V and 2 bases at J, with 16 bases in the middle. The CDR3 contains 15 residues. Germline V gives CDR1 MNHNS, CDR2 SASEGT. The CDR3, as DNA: TGTGCCAGCAGGACACAGGCGGGGGGAAACACTGAAGCTTTCTTT. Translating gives CASRTQAGGNTEAFF.

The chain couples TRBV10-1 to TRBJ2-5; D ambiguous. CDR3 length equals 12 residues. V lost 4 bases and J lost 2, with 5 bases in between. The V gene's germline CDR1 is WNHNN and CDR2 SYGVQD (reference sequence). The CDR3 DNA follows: TGCGCCAGCAGTGCCGGACAAGAGACCCAGTACTTC. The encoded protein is CASSAGQETQYF.

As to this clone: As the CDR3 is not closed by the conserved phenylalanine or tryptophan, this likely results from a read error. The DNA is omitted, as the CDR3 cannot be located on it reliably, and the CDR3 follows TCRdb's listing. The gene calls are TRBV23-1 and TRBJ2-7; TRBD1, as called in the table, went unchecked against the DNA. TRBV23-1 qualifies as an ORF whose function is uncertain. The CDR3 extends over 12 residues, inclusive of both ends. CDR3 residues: CASSQSCGTGVL.

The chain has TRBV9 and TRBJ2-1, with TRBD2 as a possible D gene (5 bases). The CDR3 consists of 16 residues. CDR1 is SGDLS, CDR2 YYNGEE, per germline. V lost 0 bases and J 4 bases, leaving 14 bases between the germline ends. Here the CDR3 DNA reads TGTGCCAGCAGCGTAGCTCCGAGGGCCCGGTACAATGAGCAGTTCTTC. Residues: CASSVAPRARYNEQFF.

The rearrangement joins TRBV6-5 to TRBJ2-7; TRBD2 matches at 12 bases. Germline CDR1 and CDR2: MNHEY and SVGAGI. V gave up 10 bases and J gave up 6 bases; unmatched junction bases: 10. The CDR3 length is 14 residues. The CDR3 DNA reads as TGTGCCACCCAACTAGCGGGGGGCCCTGGCGAGCAGTACTTC. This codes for CATQLAGGPGEQYF.

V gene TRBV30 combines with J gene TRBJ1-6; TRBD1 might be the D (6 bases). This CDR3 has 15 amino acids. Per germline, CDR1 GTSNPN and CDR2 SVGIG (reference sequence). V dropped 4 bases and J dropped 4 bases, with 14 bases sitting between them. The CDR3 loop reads CAWTAGGAYNSPLHF. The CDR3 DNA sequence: TGTGCCTGGACCGCGGGGGGGGCTTATAATTCACCCCTCCACTTT.

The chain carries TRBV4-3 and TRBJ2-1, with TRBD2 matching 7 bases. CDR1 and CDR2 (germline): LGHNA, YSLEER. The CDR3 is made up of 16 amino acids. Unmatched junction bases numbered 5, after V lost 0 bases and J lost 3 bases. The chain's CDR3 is CASSQEVGRFYNEQFF. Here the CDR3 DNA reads TGCGCCAGCAGCCAAGAGGTCGGGAGGTTCTACAATGAGCAGTTCTTC.

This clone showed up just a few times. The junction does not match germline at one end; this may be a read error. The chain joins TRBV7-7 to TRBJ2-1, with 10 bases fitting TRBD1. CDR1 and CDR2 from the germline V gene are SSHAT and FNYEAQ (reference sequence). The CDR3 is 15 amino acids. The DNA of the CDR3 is TGTGCTAGCAGCCTGGGACAGGGGATCTACAATGAGCAGTTCTTC. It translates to CASSLGQGIYNEQFF.

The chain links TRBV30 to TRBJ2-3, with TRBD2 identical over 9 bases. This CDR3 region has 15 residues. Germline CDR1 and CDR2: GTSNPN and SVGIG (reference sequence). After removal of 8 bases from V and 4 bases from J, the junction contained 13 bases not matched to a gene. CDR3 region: CARDGVRGGADTQYF. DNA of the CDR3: TGTGCCCGCGACGGCGTGCGGGGGGGCGCAGATACGCAGTATTTT.

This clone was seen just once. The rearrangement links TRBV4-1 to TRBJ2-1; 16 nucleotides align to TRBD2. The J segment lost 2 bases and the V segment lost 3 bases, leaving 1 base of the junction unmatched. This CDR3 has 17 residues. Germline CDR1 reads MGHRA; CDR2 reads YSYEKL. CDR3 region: CASSQGTSGGAYNEQFF. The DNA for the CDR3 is TGCGCCAGCAGCCAGGGGACTAGCGGGGGGGCCTACAATGAGCAGTTCTTC.

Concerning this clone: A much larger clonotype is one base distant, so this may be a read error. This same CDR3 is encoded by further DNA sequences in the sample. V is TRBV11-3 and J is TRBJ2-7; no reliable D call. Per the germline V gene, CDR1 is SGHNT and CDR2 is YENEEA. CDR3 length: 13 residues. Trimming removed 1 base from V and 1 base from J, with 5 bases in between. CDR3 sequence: CASSLGVSYEQYF. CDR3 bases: TGTGCCAGCAGCTTAGGGGTGTCCTACGAGCAGTACTTC.

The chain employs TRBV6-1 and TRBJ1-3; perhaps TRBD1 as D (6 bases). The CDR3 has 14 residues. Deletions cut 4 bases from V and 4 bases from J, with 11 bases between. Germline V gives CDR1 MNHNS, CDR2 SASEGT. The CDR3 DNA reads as TGTGCCAGCAGTGGGACAGTTAGGGGAAACACCATATATTTT. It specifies CASSGTVRGNTIYF.

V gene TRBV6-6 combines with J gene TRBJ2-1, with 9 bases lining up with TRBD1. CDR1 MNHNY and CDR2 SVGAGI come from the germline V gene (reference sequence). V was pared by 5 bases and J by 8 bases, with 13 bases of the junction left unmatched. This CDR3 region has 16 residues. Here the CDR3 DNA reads TGTGCCAGCAGTGGGGGGACAGGGTCTAGTTCCTATGAGCAGTTCTTC. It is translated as CASSGGTGSSSYEQFF.